Below are 32 T cell receptor beta chains sequenced from a single sample in a study of OX40 agonist ivuxolimab in advanced cancers. The method was immunoSEQ multiplex PCR; TCRdb's version includes in-frame clones alone and lacks a portion of them. Among some 62,000 clones listed, more than 85% were seen once. Sequences were derived from CD4+ or CD8+ T cells sorted from blood, sampled in a trial of the OX40 agonist ivuxolimab. These receptors were obtained from an adult with an advanced solid tumor such as melanoma, head and neck, liver or kidney cancer.

This sequence joins TRBV2 and TRBJ2-2; TRBD1 agrees at 7 bases. This CDR3 contains 16 residues. The V gene end was trimmed by 8 bases and the J gene end by 4 bases; junction bases not matched to a gene: 13. The V gene's germline CDR1 is SNHLY and CDR2 FYNNEI. The CDR3 nucleotides read TGTGCCAGCGCTCCCCCGGGACAGAGGGGCACCGGGGAGCTGTTTTTT. It translates to CASAPPGQRGTGELFF.

The V and J genes are TRBV19 and TRBJ2-5, with D possibly matching TRBD2 (6 bases). Trimming took off 5 bases at V and 5 bases at J, with 18 bases between the two ends. The CDR3 is 15 residues long. Germline V lookup: CDR1 LNHDA, CDR2 SQIVND (reference sequence). CDR3 sequence: CASSSIGGSSETQYF. The CDR3 coding sequence is TGTGCCAGTAGTTCCATCGGGGGTTCCTCCGAGACCCAGTACTTC.

This sequence joins TRBV9 and TRBJ2-3; TRBD1 or TRBD2 may be the D gene (5 bases each). Germline assignment: CDR1 SGDLS and CDR2 YYNGEE. This CDR3 spans 15 amino acids. Deletions cut 0 bases from V and 2 bases from J, with 10 bases between. CDR3 nucleotide sequence: TGTGCCAGCAGCGTAGTATGGGGGAACACAGATACGCAGTATTTT. Its protein is CASSVVWGNTDTQYF. The variable domain in full, completed from reference TRBV9 and TRBJ2-3, reads DSGVTQTPKHLITATGQRVTLRCSPRSGDLSVYWYQQSLDQGLQFLIQYYNGEERAKGNILERFSAQQFPDLHSELNLSSLELGDSALYFCASSVVWGNTDTQYFGPGTRLTVL.

This rearrangement joins TRBV30 to TRBJ2-3, with D perhaps TRBD2 (5 bases). Germline-derived CDR1 and CDR2 are GTSNPN and SVGIG (reference sequence). The CDR3 has 14 amino acids. Between the trimmed V and J ends, which lost 4 bases and 1 base, there was a span of 12 bases. CDR3 sequence (DNA): TGTGCCTGGAAGCGGACTGGGCGCACAGATACGCAGTATTTT. Encoded protein: CAWKRTGRTDTQYF.

This clone was recorded once. Other DNA variants within this sample encode the same CDR3. This sequence joins TRBV9 and TRBJ1-4; no clear D gene. The CDR3 consists of 16 residues. In germline, CDR1 is SGDLS, CDR2 YYNGEE. The V and J ends lost 0 bases and 0 bases respectively, with 9 bases between them. DNA of the CDR3: TGTGCCAGCAGCGTAGGGGAAAGGGCAACTAATGAAAAACTGTTTTTT. It codes for CASSVGERATNEKLFF.

A single count supports this clone. The rearrangement uses TRBV4-1 and TRBJ1-5; TRBD1 matches 7 bases. The J segment lost 5 bases and the V segment lost 1 base, leaving 5 bases of the junction unmatched. The CDR3 loop spans 15 amino acids. Germline loops: CDR1 MGHRA, CDR2 YSYEKL. The CDR3 protein is CASSQGDRDDQPQHF. In DNA, the CDR3 is TGCGCCAGCAGCCAAGGTGACAGGGACGATCAGCCCCAGCATTTT.

The J gene is TRBJ2-1, the V gene TRBV9; TRBD2 aligns across 7 bases. The CDR3 consists of 15 residues. The junction had 11 bases not matched to a gene; V was cut back by 4 bases and J by 7 bases. CDR1 is SGDLS and CDR2 is YYNGEE in the germline V gene. The CDR3 region has the DNA TGTGCCAGCAGCAGGGAGGGCCTAGGGAATAATGAGCAGTTCTTC. Its translation is CASSREGLGNNEQFF.

The genes are TRBV11-3 and TRBJ1-5; a possible D gene is TRBD1 (5 bases). V dropped 5 bases and J dropped 2 bases, with 25 bases sitting between them. CDR3 length: 19 amino acids. CDR1 is SGHNT, CDR2 YENEEA, per germline. DNA of the CDR3: TGTGCCAGCAGCCCAGATAGGGTTCGTAGCAGGGTGGGCAATCAGCCCCAGCATTTT. This translates into CASSPDRVRSRVGNQPQHF.

This sequence joins TRBV5-6 and TRBJ1-1, with D maybe TRBD1 (6 bases). CDR3 size: 17 residues. The germline gives CDR1 SGHDT, CDR2 YYEEEE. Trimming removed 0 bases at V and 0 bases at J, with 15 bases between. The CDR3 DNA sequence: TGTGCCAGCAGCTTGGTTCAGGACAGCTTCATGAACACTGAAGCTTTCTTT. Protein sequence: CASSLVQDSFMNTEAFF.

V is TRBV5-4 and J is TRBJ1-1; 9 bases align to TRBD1. This CDR3 region has 15 residues. V gave up 4 bases and J gave up 1 base; unmatched junction bases: 5. The germline gives CDR1 SGHNT, CDR2 YYREEE (reference sequence). CDR3 in DNA: TGTGCCAGCAGCGAACACAGGGGGCAGAACACTGAAGCTTTCTTT. This sequence encodes CASSEHRGQNTEAFF.

The chain employs TRBV11-2 and TRBJ1-1, with D possibly TRBD1 on 5 matching bases. V was clipped by 5 bases and J by 0 bases, with 22 bases between them. Germline-derived CDR1 and CDR2 are SGHAT and FQNNGV. The CDR3 runs to 18 residues. The CDR3 nucleotides read TGTGCCAGCAGCATTATCCGCAGCCAGGGAAGACTGAACACTGAAGCTTTCTTT. This sequence encodes CASSIIRSQGRLNTEAFF. Together with reference TRBV11-2 and TRBJ1-1, the CDR3 gives the full variable domain: EAGVAQSPRYKIIEKRQSVAFWCNPISGHATLYWYQQILGQGPKLLIQFQNNGVVDDSQLPKDRFSAERLKGVDSTLKIQPAKLEDSAVYLCASSIIRSQGRLNTEAFFGQGTRLTVV.

This clone occurred once. V usage is TRBV29-1 and J usage is TRBJ2-1; no clear D gene. The CDR3 has 13 amino acids. The V gene's germline CDR1 is SQVTM and CDR2 ANQGSEA. The ends were cut back, 4 bases at V and 5 bases at J, with 12 bases in the middle. CDR3 coding DNA: TGCAGCGTTGCAGGCCGCGGCGACAATGAGCAGTTCTTC. Protein sequence: CSVAGRGDNEQFF.

The chain's CDR3 is CASSPTTSTGELFF. The DNA of the CDR3 is TGTGCCAGCAGCCCCACAACTAGCACCGGGGAGCTGTTTTTT. This chain connects TRBV11-1 to TRBJ2-2, with D perhaps TRBD2 (5 bases). Per germline, CDR1 SGHAT and CDR2 FQDESV (reference sequence). This CDR3 has 14 amino acids. Between the trimmed V and J ends, which lost 5 bases and 4 bases, there was a span of 11 bases.

The chain employs TRBV25-1 and TRBJ2-5; no reliable D call. The CDR3 is made up of 11 amino acids. Trimming cost V 6 bases and J 4 bases, with 6 bases left between them. The germline V gene encodes CDR1 MGHDK and CDR2 SYGVNS. CDR3: CASSTLETQYF. The CDR3 coding sequence is TGTGCCAGCAGCACCCTAGAGACCCAGTACTTC.

This clone was picked up one time. The rearrangement joins TRBV5-1 to TRBJ1-4; D is unresolved. CDR1 SGHRS and CDR2 YFSETQ come from the germline V gene. V lost 5 bases to trimming and J lost 8 bases, with 10 bases between them. CDR3 length: 12 residues. DNA for the CDR3: TGCGCCAGCAGGAATTTAAGCGAAAAACTGTTTTTT. This encodes CASRNLSEKLFF.

The chain recombines TRBV7-9 with TRBJ2-7, with D possibly TRBD1 on 5 matching bases. The germline gives CDR1 SEHNR, CDR2 FQNEAQ (reference sequence). The CDR3 runs to 16 residues. Trimming shortened V by 4 bases and J by 4 bases, and 20 bases separated the two germline ends. This CDR3 is CASSSHPYRSDYEQYF. The CDR3 nucleotides are TGTGCCAGCAGCTCCCACCCCTACAGGTCCGATTACGAGCAGTACTTC.

The V gene is TRBV7-3, the J gene TRBJ2-5; D unresolved. CDR3 length equals 15 residues. Trimming shortened V by 0 bases and J by 1 base, and 9 bases separated the two germline ends. CDR1 is SGHTA, CDR2 FQGTGA, per germline. CDR3 sequence: CASSLTFGPQETQYF. The CDR3 DNA sequence: TGTGCCAGCAGCTTAACGTTCGGTCCCCAAGAGACCCAGTACTTC.

This chain uses TRBV19 with TRBJ1-2; 10 nucleotides match TRBD1. This CDR3 is built from 15 residues. V shed 10 bases and J 3 bases; nucleotides not matched to a gene: 11. Germline V CDR1 and CDR2: LNHDA, SQIVND (reference sequence). Here the CDR3 reads CATTSPGQGYYGYTF. As DNA, the CDR3 is TGTGCCACCACTTCACCGGGACAGGGGTACTATGGCTACACCTTC.

V and J are TRBV6-1 and TRBJ2-7, with D unclear. The CDR3 length is 11 residues. Germline values: CDR1 MNHNS, CDR2 SASEGT. Deletions cut 5 bases from V and 5 bases from J, with 7 bases between. The CDR3 coding sequence is TGTGCCAGCAGTTATCAGGACGAGCAGTACTTC. Translation: CASSYQDEQYF.

The genes are TRBV19 and TRBJ2-7; D remains ambiguous. The CDR3 sequence is 14 residues long. V was pared by 4 bases and J by 4 bases, with 14 bases between. Germline assignment: CDR1 LNHDA and CDR2 SQIVND (reference sequence). The CDR3 DNA reads as TGTGCCAGTAGTAACCGCCCATACAGTTACGAGCAGTACTTC. This gives the protein CASSNRPYSYEQYF. The complete variable domain, with remaining parts taken from reference TRBV19 and TRBJ2-7, reads DGGITQSPKYLFRKEGQNVTLSCEQNLNHDAMYWYRQDPGQGLRLIYYSQIVNDFQKGDIAEGYSVSREKKESFPLTVTSAQKNPTAFYLCASSNRPYSYEQYFGPGTRLTVT.

V and J are TRBV11-3 and TRBJ2-7; maybe TRBD2 (6 bases). Germline assignment: CDR1 SGHNT and CDR2 YENEEA. The V end was cut by 5 bases, the J end by 7 bases, with 15 bases between. The CDR3 contains 13 residues. CDR3 in DNA: TGTGCCAGCAGCAAGGGAGGTACCTTGGAGCAGTACTTC. Translating gives CASSKGGTLEQYF.

This clone appeared once. V usage is TRBV2 and J usage is TRBJ1-4; D is uncertain. Germline lookup yields CDR1 SNHLY and CDR2 FYNNEI. The CDR3 is made up of 11 amino acids. V lost 1 base and J lost 10, with 4 bases in between. In DNA, the CDR3 is TGTGCCAGCAGTGAAGAGACAAAACTGTTTTTT. Its translation is CASSEETKLFF.

The genes are TRBV6-1 and TRBJ2-2; TRBD1 agrees at 7 bases. Trimming removed 6 bases from V and 5 bases from J; junction bases left unmatched: 9. CDR1 is MNHNS and CDR2 is SASEGT in the germline V gene. This CDR3 is built from 15 residues. The CDR3 sequence: CASSLETGSTGELFF. The CDR3 DNA reads as TGTGCCAGCAGCCTAGAGACAGGGTCAACCGGGGAGCTGTTTTTT.

The CDR3 bases are TGTGCCAGCAGTAACAGAGCGAGCTCCTACGAGCAGTACTTC. Encoded protein: CASSNRASSYEQYF. The chain couples TRBV2 to TRBJ2-7; unclear D gene. This CDR3 comprises 14 residues. The germline V and J ends were trimmed by 5 bases and 0 bases, with 11 bases remaining between them. Germline V gene lookup returns CDR1 SNHLY and CDR2 FYNNEI. The variable domain in full, completed from reference TRBV2 and TRBJ2-7, reads EPEVTQTPSHQVTQMGQEVILRCVPISNHLYFYWYRQILGQKVEFLVSFYNNEISEKSEIFDDQFSVERPDGSNFTLKIRSTKLEDSAMYFCASSNRASSYEQYFGPGTRLTVT.

The chain has TRBV27 and TRBJ2-7; 11 nucleotides match TRBD2. CDR3 length equals 15 residues. The germline V gene has CDR1 MNHEY and CDR2 SMNVEV (reference sequence). V trimming: 4 bases; J trimming: 3 bases; junction bases outside the gene matches: 5. In nucleotides, the CDR3 is TGTGCCAGCAGTTCGGAGACTAGCGGGGACTACGAGCAGTACTTC. It specifies CASSSETSGDYEQYF.

The gene calls are TRBV25-1 and TRBJ2-3, with D unresolved. The length of the CDR3 is 10 residues. V shed 6 bases and J shed 4 bases, with 2 bases lying between them. Germline V gene sequence: CDR1 MGHDK, CDR2 SYGVNS. Here the CDR3 reads CASSSDTQYF. The CDR3 bases are TGTGCCAGCAGCTCAGATACGCAGTATTTT.

The chain links TRBV7-2 to TRBJ2-7; D is perhaps TRBD1 or TRBD2 (5 bases each). The CDR3 consists of 15 residues. The V and J ends lost 5 bases and 5 bases respectively, with 19 bases between them. Germline V CDR1 and CDR2: SGHTA, FQGNSA. In nucleotides, the CDR3 is TGTGCCAGCAGCCCCATTTGGGGGTTTACAGACGAGCAGTACTTC. Protein sequence: CASSPIWGFTDEQYF.

This clone showed up just a few times. The rearrangement links TRBV20-1 to TRBJ2-5; 7 positions agree with TRBD2. CDR1 is DFQATT and CDR2 is SNEGSKA in the germline V gene (reference sequence). The junction had 1 base not matched to a gene; V was cut back by 2 bases and J by 7 bases. This CDR3 has 11 residues. CDR3 sequence reads: CSARSGGTQYF. For the CDR3, the DNA is TGCAGTGCTAGATCGGGGGGGACCCAGTACTTC.

The genes are TRBV19 and TRBJ1-1; unclear D gene. This CDR3 contains 15 residues. CDR1 and CDR2 from the germline V gene are LNHDA and SQIVND (reference sequence). The V gene lost 5 bases and the J gene lost 1 base, with 14 bases spanning the gap. CDR3 region: CASSAVKTGNTEAFF. DNA for the CDR3: TGTGCCAGTAGTGCGGTAAAAACTGGGAACACTGAAGCTTTCTTT.

The chain joins TRBV30 to TRBJ2-1, with D maybe TRBD2 (6 bases). The germline V gene has CDR1 GTSNPN and CDR2 SVGIG (reference sequence). This CDR3 has 16 residues. V was cut by 0 bases and J by 0 bases, with 12 bases left in between. CDR3 sequence: CAWSVPAGSSYNEQFF. The CDR3 nucleotides are TGTGCCTGGAGTGTACCGGCGGGGAGCTCCTACAATGAGCAGTTCTTC. Supplemented by reference TRBV30 and TRBJ2-1, the full variable domain reads SQTIHQWPATLVQPVGSPLSLECTVEGTSNPNLYWYRQAAGRGLQLLFYSVGIGQISSEVPQNLSASRPQDRQFILSSKKLLLSDSGFYLCAWSVPAGSSYNEQFFGPGTRLTVL.

The chain combines TRBV11-2 with TRBJ1-5; no reliable D call. The CDR3 totals 14 residues. V lost 1 base to trimming and J lost 6 bases, with 10 bases between them. Germline assignment: CDR1 SGHAT and CDR2 FQNNGV. Here the CDR3 DNA reads TGTGCCAGCAGCTTAGGGGGATCGGCTCAGCCCCAGCATTTT. It yields the protein CASSLGGSAQPQHF.

The chain joins TRBV7-8 to TRBJ2-7; 9 bases fit TRBD1. V gave up 4 bases and J gave up 2 bases; unmatched junction bases: 18. Per germline, CDR1 SGHVS and CDR2 FQNEAQ. This CDR3 region has 19 residues. The CDR3 DNA follows: TGTGCCAGCAGCTCCCTAGCGGTAGCCCCGGGACAGGGCCCCTACGAGCAGTACTTC. This codes for CASSSLAVAPGQGPYEQYF.